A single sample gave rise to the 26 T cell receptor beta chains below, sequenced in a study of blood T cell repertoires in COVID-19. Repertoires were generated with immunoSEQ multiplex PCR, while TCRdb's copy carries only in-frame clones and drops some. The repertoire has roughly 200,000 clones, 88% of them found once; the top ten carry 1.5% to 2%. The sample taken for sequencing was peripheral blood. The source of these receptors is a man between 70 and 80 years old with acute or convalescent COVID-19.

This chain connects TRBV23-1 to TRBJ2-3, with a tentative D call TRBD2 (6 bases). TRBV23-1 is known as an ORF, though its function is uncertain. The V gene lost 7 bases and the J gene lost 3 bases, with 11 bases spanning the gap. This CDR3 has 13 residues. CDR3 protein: CASTPGLTDTQYF. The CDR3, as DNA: TGCGCCAGCACGCCGGGACTTACAGATACGCAGTATTTT.

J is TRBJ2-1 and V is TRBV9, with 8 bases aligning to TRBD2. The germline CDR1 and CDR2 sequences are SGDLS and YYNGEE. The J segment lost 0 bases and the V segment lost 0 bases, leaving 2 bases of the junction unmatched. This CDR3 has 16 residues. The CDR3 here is CASSVAGGLSYNEQFF. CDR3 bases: TGTGCCAGCAGCGTAGCGGGAGGGCTCTCCTACAATGAGCAGTTCTTC.

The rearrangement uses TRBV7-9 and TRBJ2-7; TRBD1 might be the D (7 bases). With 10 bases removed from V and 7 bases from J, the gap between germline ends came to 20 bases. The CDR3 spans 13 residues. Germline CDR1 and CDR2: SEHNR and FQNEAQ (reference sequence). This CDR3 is CATRGVAGSEQYF. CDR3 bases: TGTGCCACCAGGGGGGTCGCGGGGAGTGAGCAGTACTTC.

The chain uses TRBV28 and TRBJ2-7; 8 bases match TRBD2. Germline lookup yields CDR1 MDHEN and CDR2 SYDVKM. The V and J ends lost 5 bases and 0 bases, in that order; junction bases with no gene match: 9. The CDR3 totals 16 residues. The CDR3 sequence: CASSPGGSVNSYEQYF. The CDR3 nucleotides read TGTGCCAGCAGTCCGGGGGGGAGCGTCAACTCCTACGAGCAGTACTTC.

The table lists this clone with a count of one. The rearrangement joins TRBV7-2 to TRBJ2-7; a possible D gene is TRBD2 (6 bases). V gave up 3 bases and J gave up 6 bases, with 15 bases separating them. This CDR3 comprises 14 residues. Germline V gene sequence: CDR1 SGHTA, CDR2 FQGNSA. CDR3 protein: CASSFLVAGGEQYF. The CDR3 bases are TGTGCCAGCAGCTTTCTAGTAGCCGGGGGCGAGCAGTACTTC.

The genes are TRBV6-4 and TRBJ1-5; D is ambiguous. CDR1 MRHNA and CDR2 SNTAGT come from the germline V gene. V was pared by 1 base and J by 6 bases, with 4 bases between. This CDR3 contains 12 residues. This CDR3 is CASSDFLQPQHF. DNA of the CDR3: TGTGCCAGCAGTGACTTTCTTCAGCCCCAGCATTTT.

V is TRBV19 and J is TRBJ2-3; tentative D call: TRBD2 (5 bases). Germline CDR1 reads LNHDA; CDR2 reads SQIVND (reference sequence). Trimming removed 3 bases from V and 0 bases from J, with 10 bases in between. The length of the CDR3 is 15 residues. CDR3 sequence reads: CASSISGPSTDTQYF. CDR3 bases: TGTGCCAGTAGTATCAGCGGCCCTAGCACAGATACGCAGTATTTT.

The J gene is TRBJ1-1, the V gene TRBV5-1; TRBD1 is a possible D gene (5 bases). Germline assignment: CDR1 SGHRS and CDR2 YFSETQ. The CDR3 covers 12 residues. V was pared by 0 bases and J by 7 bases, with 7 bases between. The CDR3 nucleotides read TGCGCCAGCAGCTTGGTAGGGGTTGAAGCTTTCTTT. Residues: CASSLVGVEAFF.

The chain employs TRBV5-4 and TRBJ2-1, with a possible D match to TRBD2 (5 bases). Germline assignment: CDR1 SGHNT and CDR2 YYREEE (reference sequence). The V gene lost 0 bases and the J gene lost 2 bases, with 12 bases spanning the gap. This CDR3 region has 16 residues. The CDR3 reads CASSLDEGETYNEQFF. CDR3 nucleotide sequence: TGTGCCAGCAGCTTGGATGAGGGAGAAACCTACAATGAGCAGTTCTTC.

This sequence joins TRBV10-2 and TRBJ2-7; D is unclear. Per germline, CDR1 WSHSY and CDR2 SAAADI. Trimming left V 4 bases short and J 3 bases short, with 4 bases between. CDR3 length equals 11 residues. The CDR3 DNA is TGCGCCAGCAGTGCCATCTACGAGCAGTACTTC. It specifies CASSAIYEQYF.

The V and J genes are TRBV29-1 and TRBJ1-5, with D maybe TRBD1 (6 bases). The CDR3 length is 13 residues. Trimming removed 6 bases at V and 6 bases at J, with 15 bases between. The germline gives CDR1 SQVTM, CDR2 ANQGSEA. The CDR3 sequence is CSVQSGAGQPQHF. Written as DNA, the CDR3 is TGCAGCGTACAATCAGGGGCTGGTCAGCCCCAGCATTTT.

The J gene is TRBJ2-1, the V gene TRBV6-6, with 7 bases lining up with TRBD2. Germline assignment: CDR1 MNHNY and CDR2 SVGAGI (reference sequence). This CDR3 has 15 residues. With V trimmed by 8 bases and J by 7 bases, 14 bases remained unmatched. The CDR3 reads CASRTLAASRNEQFF. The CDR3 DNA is TGTGCCAGCCGAACTCTAGCGGCCTCAAGGAATGAGCAGTTCTTC.

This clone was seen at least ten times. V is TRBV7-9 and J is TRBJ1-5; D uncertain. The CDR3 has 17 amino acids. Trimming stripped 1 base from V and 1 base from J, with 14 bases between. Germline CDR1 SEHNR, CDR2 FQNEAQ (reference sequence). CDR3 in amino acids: CASSLVKRGMSNQPQHF. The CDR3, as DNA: TGTGCCAGCAGCTTAGTGAAACGGGGAATGAGCAATCAGCCCCAGCATTTT.

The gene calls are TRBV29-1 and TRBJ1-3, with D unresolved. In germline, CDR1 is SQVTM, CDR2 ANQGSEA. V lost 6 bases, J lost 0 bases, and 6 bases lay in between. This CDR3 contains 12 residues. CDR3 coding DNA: TGCAGCGTCACCGGCTCTGGAAACACCATATATTTT. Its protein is CSVTGSGNTIYF.

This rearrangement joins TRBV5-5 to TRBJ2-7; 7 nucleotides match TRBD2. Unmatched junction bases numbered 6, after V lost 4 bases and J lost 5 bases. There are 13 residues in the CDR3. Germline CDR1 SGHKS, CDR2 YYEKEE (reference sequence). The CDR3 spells CASSRAGVDEQYF. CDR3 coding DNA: TGTGCCAGCAGCCGTGCGGGGGTGGACGAGCAGTACTTC.

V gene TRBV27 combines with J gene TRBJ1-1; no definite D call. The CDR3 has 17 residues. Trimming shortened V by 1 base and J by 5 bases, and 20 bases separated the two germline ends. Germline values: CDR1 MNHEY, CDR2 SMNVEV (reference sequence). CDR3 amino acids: CASSLYDLRDLPTEAFF. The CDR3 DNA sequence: TGTGCCAGCAGTTTATACGACCTCCGAGACTTACCGACTGAAGCTTTCTTT.

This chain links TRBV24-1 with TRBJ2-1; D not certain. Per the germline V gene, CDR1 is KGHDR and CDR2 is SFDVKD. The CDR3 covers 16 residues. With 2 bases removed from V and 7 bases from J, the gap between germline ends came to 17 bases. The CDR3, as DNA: TGTGCCACCAGTGATTCCCGGCGGAACCAAATAAATGAGCAGTTCTTC. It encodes CATSDSRRNQINEQFF.

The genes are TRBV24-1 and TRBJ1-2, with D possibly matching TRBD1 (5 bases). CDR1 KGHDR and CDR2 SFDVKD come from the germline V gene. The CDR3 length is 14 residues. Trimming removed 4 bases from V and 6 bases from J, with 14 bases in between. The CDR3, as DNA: TGTGCCACCAGTGACTCCAGGGTATCTAATGGCTACACCTTC. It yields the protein CATSDSRVSNGYTF.

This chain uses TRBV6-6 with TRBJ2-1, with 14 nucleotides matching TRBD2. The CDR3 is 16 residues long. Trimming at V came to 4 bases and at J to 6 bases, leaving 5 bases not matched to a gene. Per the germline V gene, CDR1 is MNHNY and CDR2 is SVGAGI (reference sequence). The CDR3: CASSSGTSGSVNEQFF. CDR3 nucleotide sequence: TGTGCCAGCAGTTCCGGGACTAGCGGGAGTGTCAATGAGCAGTTCTTC.

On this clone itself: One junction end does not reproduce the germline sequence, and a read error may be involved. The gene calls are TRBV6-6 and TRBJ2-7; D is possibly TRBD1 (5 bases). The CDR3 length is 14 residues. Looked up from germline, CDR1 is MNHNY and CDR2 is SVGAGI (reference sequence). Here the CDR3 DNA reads TGTGCCAGCACCACGGGCCAGGGTTCCTACAAGCAGTACTTC. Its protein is CASTTGQGSYKQYF.

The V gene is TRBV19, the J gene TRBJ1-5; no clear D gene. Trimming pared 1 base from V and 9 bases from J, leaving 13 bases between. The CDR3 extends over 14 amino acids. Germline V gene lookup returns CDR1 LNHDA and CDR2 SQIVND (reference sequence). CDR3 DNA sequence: TGTGCCAGTAGTATAGGCGAGGGTAGAGGGCCCCAGCATTTT. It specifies CASSIGEGRGPQHF.

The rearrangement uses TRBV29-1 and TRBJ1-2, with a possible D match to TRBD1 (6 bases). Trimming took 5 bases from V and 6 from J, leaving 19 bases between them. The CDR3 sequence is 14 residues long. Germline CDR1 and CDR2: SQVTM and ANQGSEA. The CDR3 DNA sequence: TGCAGCGTTTCCTCGTTGGACAGTCTCCATGGCTACACCTTC. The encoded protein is CSVSSLDSLHGYTF. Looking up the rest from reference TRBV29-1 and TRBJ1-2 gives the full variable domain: SAVISQKPSRDICQRGTSLTIQCQVDSQVTMMFWYRQQPGQSLTLIATANQGSEATYESGFVIDKFPISRPNLTFSTLTVSNMSPEDSSIYLCSVSSLDSLHGYTFGSGTRLTVV.

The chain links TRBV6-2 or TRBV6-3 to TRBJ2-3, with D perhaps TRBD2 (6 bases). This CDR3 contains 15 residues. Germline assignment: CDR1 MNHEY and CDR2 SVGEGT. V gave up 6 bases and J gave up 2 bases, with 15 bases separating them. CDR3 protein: CASSLTRAPTDTQYF. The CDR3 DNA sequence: TGTGCCAGCAGCTTGACTAGGGCCCCCACAGATACGCAGTATTTT.

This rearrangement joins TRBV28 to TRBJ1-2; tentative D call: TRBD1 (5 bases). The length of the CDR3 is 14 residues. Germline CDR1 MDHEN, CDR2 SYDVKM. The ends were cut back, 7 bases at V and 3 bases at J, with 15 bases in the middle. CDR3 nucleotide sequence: TGTGCCAGCACACGGACAACGCCGGACTATGGCTACACCTTC. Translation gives CASTRTTPDYGYTF.

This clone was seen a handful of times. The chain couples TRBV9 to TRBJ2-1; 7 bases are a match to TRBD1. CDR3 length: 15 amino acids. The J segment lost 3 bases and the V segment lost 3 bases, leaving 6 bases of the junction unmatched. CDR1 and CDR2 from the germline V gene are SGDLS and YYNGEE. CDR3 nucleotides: TGTGCCAGCAGCGCCAGACAGGGAGACTACAATGAGCAGTTCTTC. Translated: CASSARQGDYNEQFF.

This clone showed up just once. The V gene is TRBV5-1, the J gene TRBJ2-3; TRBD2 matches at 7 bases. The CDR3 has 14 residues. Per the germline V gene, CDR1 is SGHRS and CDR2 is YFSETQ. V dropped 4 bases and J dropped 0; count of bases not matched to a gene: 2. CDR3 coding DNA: TGCGCCAGCAGCCGAGCGGGAAGCACAGATACGCAGTATTTT. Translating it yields CASSRAGSTDTQYF.